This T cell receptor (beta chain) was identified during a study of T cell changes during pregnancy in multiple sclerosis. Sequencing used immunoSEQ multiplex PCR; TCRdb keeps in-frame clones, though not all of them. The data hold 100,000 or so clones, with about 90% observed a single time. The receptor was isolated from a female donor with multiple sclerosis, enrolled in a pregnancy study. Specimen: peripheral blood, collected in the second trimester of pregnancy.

The CDR3 is CASTLSSGNTIYF. CDR3 DNA sequence: TGTGCCAGCACGCTGAGCTCTGGAAACACCATATATTTT. The chain joins TRBV28 to TRBJ1-3, with D unclear. CDR3 length: 13 amino acids. V was cut by 7 bases and J by 0 bases, with 7 bases left in between. Germline CDR1 and CDR2: MDHEN and SYDVKM.